Listed here is a single T cell receptor beta chain. TCRdb's table, derived via immunoSEQ multiplex PCR, lists solely in-frame clones and lacks some. The sample shows about 82,000 clones, about 80% of them seen only once. These data are taken from a study of PD-L1 blockade in urothelial cancer. The receptor was isolated from a man in his 70s with urothelial cancer. The material was PBMCs, obtained around atezolizumab (anti-PD-L1) treatment.

The CDR3 is CASGLVRQAGGRQNEQFF. DNA of the CDR3: TGTGCTAGTGGTTTGGTACGACAAGCGGGAGGGCGTCAGAATGAGCAGTTCTTC. The chain carries TRBV12-5 and TRBJ2-1; 10 nucleotides line up with TRBD2. This CDR3 has 18 amino acids. V lost 0 bases and J lost 7; bases outside the gene matches: 12. Germline V gene data show CDR1 as LGHNT and CDR2 as FRNRAP.